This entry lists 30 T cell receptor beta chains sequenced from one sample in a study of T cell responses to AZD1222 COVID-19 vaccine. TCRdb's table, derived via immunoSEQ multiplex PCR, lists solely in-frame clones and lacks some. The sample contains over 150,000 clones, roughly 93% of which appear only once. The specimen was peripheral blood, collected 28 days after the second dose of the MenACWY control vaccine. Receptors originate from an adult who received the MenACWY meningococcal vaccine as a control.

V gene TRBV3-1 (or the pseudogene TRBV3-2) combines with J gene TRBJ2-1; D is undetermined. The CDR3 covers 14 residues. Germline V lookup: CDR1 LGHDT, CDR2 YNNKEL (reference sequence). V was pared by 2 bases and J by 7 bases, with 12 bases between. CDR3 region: CASSQRLGSNEQFF. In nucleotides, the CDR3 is TGTGCCAGCAGCCAAAGACTTGGCTCGAATGAGCAGTTCTTC.

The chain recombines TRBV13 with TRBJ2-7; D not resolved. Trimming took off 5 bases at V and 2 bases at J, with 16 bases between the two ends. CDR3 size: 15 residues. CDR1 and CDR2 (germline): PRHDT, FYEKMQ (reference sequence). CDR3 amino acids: CASSTRPQGPYEQYF. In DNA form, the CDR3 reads TGTGCCAGCAGCACACGGCCACAAGGGCCCTACGAGCAGTACTTC.

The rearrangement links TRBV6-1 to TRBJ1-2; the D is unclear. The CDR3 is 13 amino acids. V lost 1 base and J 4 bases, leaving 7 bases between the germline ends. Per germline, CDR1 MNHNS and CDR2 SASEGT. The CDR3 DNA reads TGTGCCAGCAGTGAAGGGCAGTTCTATGGCTACACCTTC. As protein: CASSEGQFYGYTF.

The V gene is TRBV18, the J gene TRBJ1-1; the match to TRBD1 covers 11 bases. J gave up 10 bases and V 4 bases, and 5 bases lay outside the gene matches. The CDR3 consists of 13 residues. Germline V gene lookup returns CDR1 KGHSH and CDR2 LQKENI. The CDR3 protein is CASSLGDRGRAFF. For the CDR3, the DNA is TGTGCCAGCTCACTAGGGGACAGGGGGAGAGCTTTCTTT. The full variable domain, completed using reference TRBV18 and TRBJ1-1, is NAGVMQNPRHLVRRRGQEARLRCSPMKGHSHVYWYRQLPEEGLKFMVYLQKENIIDESGMPKERFSAEFPKEGPSILRIQQVVRGDSAAYFCASSLGDRGRAFFGQGTRLTVV.

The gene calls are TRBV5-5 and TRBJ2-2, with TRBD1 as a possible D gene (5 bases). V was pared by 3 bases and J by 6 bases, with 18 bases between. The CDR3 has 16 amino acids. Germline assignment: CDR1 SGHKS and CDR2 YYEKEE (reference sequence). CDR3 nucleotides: TGTGCCAGCAGCTCGGCGGCTCAGGGTATACCCGGGGAGCTGTTTTTT. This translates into CASSSAAQGIPGELFF.

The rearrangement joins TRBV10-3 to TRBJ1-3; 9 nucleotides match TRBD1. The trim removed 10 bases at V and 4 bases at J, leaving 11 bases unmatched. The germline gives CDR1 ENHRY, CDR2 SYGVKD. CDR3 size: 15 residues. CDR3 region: CATGTGMAIGNTIYF. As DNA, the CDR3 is TGTGCCACGGGGACAGGGATGGCCATAGGAAACACCATATATTTT.

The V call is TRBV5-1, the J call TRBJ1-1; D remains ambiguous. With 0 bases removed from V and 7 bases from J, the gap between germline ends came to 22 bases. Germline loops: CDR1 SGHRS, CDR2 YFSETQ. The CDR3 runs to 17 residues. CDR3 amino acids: CASSLAGPSGPYVEAFF. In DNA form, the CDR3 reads TGCGCCAGCAGCTTGGCGGGTCCCTCTGGGCCCTATGTTGAAGCTTTCTTT.

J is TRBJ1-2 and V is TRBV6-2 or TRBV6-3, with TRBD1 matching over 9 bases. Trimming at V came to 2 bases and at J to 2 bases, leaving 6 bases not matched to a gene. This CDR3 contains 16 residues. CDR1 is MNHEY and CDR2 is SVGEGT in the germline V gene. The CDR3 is CASSYTGQGPNYGYTF. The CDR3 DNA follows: TGTGCCAGCAGTTACACGGGACAGGGTCCCAACTATGGCTACACCTTC.

The CDR3 is CASGDSRGRNSPLHF. Written as DNA, the CDR3 is TGTGCCAGCGGAGACAGCAGGGGGCGAAATTCACCCCTCCACTTT. V gene TRBV28 combines with J gene TRBJ1-6, with 8 bases identical to TRBD1. From germline, CDR1 is MDHEN and CDR2 SYDVKM. CDR3 length: 15 residues. With 8 bases clipped from V and 7 bases from J, the junction kept 10 bases outside the gene matches.

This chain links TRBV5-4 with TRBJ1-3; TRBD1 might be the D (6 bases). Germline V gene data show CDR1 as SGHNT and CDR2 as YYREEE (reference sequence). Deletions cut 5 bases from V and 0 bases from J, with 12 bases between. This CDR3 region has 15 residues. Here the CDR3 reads CASSPDRNSGNTIYF. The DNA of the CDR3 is TGTGCCAGCAGTCCAGACAGGAACTCTGGAAACACCATATATTTT.

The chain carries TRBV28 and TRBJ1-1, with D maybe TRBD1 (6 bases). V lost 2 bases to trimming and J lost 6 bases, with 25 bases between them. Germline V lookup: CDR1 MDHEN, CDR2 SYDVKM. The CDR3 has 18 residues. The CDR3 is CASSLDIGGRRGGAEAFF. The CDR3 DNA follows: TGTGCCAGCAGTTTAGATATTGGGGGGCGCCGTGGGGGTGCTGAAGCTTTCTTT. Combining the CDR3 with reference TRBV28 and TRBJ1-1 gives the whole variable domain DVKVTQSSRYLVKRTGEKVFLECVQDMDHENMFWYRQDPGLGLRLIYFSYDVKMKEKGDIPEGYSVSREKKERFSLILESASTNQTSMYLCASSLDIGGRRGGAEAFFGQGTRLTVV.

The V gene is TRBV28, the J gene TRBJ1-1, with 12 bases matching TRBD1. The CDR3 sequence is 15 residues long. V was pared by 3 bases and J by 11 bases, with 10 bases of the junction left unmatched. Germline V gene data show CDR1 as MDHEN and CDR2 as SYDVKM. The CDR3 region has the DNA TGTGCCAGCAGTTTGGGGACAGGGGGCGCCGGGCGTGCTTTCTTT. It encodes CASSLGTGGAGRAFF.

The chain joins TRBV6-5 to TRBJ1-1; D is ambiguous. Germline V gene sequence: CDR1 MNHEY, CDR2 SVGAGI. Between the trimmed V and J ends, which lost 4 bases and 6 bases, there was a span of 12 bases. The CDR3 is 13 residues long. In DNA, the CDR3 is TGTGCCAGCAGTTTCATAAGGGAGGCTGAAGCTTTCTTT. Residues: CASSFIREAEAFF.

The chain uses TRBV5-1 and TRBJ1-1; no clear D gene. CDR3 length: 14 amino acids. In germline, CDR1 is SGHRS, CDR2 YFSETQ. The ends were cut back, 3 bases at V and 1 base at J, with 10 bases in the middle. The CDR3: CASSYNSANTEAFF. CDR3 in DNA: TGCGCCAGCAGCTATAACAGCGCGAACACTGAAGCTTTCTTT.

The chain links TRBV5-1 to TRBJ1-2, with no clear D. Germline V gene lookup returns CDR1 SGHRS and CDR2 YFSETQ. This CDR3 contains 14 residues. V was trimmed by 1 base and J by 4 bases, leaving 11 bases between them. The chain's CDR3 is CASSLSGVSYGYTF. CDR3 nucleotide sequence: TGCGCCAGCAGCTTGAGTGGGGTATCCTATGGCTACACCTTC. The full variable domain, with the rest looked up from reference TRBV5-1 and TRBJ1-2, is KAGVTQTPRYLIKTRGQQVTLSCSPISGHRSVSWYQQTPGQGLQFLFEYFSETQRNKGNFPGRFSGRQFSNSRSEMNVSTLELGDSALYLCASSLSGVSYGYTFGSGTRLTVV.

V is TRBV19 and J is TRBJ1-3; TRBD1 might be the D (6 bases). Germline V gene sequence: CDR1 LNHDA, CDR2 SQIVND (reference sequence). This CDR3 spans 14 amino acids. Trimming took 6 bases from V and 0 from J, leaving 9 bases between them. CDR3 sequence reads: CASSDRSSGNTIYF. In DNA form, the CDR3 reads TGTGCCAGTAGCGACAGGTCCTCTGGAAACACCATATATTTT.

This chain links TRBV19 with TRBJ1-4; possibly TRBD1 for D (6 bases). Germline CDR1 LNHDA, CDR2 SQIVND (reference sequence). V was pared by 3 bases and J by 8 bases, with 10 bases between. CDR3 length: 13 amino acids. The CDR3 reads CASSITRGEKLFF. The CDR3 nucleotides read TGTGCCAGTAGTATCACCAGGGGCGAAAAACTGTTTTTT.

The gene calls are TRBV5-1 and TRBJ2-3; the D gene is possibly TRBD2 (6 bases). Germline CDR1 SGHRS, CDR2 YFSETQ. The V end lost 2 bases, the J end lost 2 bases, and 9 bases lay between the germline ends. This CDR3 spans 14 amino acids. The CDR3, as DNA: TGCGCCAGCAGCTTAGGACTATTCACAGATACGCAGTATTTT. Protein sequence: CASSLGLFTDTQYF.

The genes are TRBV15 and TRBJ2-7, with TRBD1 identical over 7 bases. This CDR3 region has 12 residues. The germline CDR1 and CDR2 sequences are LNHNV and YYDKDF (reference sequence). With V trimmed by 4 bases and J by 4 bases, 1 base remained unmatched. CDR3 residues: CATSKQGYEQYF. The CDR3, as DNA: TGTGCCACCAGCAAACAGGGGTACGAGCAGTACTTC.

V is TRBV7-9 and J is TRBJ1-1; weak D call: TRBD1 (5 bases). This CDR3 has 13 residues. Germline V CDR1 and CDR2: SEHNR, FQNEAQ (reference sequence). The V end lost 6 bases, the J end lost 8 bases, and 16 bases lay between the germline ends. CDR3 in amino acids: CASRPGGMTEAFF. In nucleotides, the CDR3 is TGTGCCAGCAGGCCGGGGGGAATGACAGAAGCTTTCTTT.

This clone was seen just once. CDR3 protein: CASSYMRGATDTQYF. Written as DNA, the CDR3 is TGTGCCAGCAGTTACATGCGGGGAGCCACAGATACGCAGTATTTT. This chain uses TRBV6-2 or TRBV6-3 with TRBJ2-3, with a weak D call TRBD2 (6 bases). The CDR3 loop spans 15 amino acids. Trimming took off 2 bases at V and 2 bases at J, with 11 bases between the two ends. The germline gives CDR1 MNHEY, CDR2 SVGEGT.

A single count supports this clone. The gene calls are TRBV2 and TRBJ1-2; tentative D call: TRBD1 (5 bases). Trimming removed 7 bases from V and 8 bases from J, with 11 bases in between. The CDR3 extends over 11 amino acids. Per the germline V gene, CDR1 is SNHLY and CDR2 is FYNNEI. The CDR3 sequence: CASTQVLGYTF. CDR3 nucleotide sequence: TGTGCCAGCACACAGGTTCTCGGCTACACCTTC.

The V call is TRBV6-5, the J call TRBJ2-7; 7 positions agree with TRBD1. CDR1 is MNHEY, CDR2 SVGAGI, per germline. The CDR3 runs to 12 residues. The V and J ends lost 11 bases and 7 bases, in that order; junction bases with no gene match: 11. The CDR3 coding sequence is TGTGCCGTACAGGGGCTAGCTAGAGAGCAGTACTTC. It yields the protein CAVQGLAREQYF.

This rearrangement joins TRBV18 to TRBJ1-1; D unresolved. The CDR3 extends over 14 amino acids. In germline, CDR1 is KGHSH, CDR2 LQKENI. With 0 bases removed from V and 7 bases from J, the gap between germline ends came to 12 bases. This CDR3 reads CASSPPGPTGEAFF. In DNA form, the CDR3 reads TGTGCCAGCTCACCACCCGGGCCGACGGGTGAAGCTTTCTTT.

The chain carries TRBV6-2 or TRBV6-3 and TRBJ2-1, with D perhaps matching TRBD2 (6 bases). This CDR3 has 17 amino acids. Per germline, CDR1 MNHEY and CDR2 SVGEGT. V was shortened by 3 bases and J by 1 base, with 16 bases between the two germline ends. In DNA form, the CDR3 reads TGTGCCAGCAGTTATATTAAGGTTGCGGGATCCTACAATGAGCAGTTCTTC. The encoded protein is CASSYIKVAGSYNEQFF.

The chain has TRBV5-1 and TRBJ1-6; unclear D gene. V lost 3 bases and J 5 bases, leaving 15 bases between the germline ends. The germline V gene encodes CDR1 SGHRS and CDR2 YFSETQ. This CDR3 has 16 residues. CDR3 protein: CASSYSPRRDNSPLHF. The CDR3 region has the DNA TGCGCCAGCAGCTATAGCCCAAGGCGGGATAATTCACCCCTCCACTTT.

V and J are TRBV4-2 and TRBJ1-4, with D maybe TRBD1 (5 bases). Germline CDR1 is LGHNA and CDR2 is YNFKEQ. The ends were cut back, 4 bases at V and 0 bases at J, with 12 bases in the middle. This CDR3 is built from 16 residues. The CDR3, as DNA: TGTGCCAGCAGCCCTCAGGGTTCTGCAACTAATGAAAAACTGTTTTTT. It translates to CASSPQGSATNEKLFF.

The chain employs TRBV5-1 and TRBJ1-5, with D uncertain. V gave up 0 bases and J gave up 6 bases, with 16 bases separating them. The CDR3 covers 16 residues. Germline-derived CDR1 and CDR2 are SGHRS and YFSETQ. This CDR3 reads CASSLGATGNGQPQHF. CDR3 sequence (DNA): TGCGCCAGCAGCTTGGGGGCGACGGGGAACGGTCAGCCCCAGCATTTT.

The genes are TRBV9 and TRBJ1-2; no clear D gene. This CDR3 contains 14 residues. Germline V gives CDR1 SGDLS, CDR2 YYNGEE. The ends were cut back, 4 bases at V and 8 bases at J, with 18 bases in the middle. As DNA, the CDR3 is TGTGCCAGCAGCCCGGTGGGGTCCGGCAGGGGCTACACCTTC. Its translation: CASSPVGSGRGYTF.

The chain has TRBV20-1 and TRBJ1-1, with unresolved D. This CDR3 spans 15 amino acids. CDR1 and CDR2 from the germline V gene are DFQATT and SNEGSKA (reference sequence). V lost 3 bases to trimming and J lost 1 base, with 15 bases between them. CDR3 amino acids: CSASSRAKANTEAFF. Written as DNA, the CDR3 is TGCAGTGCTAGTAGTAGGGCCAAGGCGAACACTGAAGCTTTCTTT.